These 9 T cell receptor beta chains were all obtained from the same sample, sequenced in a study of cytomegalovirus exposure and HLA in healthy donors. The PCR contained 60 Vbeta and 13 Jbeta primers. Clones were read by immunoSEQ multiplex PCR, and TCRdb kept only the in-frame ones, dropping some. This sample's clone table lists about 130,000 clones. The sample taken for sequencing was PBMCs. The receptors were sampled from a young man in good health and CMV-seronegative.

This chain uses TRBV7-9 with TRBJ1-4; 8 bases align to TRBD1. The CDR3 spans 14 residues. V gave up 5 bases and J gave up 4 bases; unmatched junction bases: 3. Looked up from germline, CDR1 is SEHNR and CDR2 is FQNEAQ (reference sequence). CDR3 sequence: CASSTGQGNEKLFF. As DNA, the CDR3 is TGTGCCAGCAGCACCGGACAGGGTAATGAAAAACTGTTTTTT.

The chain recombines TRBV6-5 with TRBJ2-7, with 9 nucleotides matching TRBD1. The trim removed 4 bases at V and 2 bases at J, leaving 6 bases unmatched. This CDR3 region has 15 residues. Per germline, CDR1 MNHEY and CDR2 SVGAGI. The CDR3 loop is CASSSPGQGTYEQYF. In DNA form, the CDR3 reads TGTGCCAGCAGTTCCCCGGGACAGGGTACCTACGAGCAGTACTTC.

V is TRBV27 and J is TRBJ2-7, with TRBD2 identical over 8 bases. J lost 6 bases, V lost 3 bases, and 7 bases had no gene match. Germline loops: CDR1 MNHEY, CDR2 SMNVEV (reference sequence). This CDR3 comprises 14 residues. CDR3 region: CASSFREGLSEQYF. For the CDR3, the DNA is TGTGCCAGCAGTTTTCGGGAGGGCCTCTCCGAGCAGTACTTC.

The chain combines TRBV5-1 with TRBJ1-1; no reliable D call. Deletions cut 4 bases from V and 7 bases from J, with 14 bases between. The CDR3 covers 13 residues. Germline lookup yields CDR1 SGHRS and CDR2 YFSETQ. This CDR3 reads CASSPNLSGEAFF. The CDR3, as DNA: TGCGCCAGCAGCCCCAACCTATCGGGTGAAGCTTTCTTT.

This sequence joins TRBV7-2 and TRBJ2-1; TRBD1 matches 7 bases. V lost 6 bases and J lost 2; bases outside the gene matches: 7. The CDR3 sequence is 15 residues long. CDR1 is SGHTA, CDR2 FQGNSA, per germline. The CDR3 region has the DNA TGTGCCAGCAGTCCCGGGACAGCCCCCTACAATGAGCAGTTCTTC. Protein: CASSPGTAPYNEQFF.

The rearrangement joins TRBV29-1 to TRBJ2-3; no reliable D call. Trimming left V 4 bases short and J 0 bases short, with 5 bases between. This CDR3 is 12 amino acids long. CDR1 is SQVTM, CDR2 ANQGSEA, per germline. The CDR3 protein is CSVGSSTDTQYF. The CDR3 region has the DNA TGCAGCGTTGGGAGCAGCACAGATACGCAGTATTTT.

Here the CDR3 DNA reads TGTGCCAGCAGCCCGCCCACAGGTACCAACACCGGGGAGCTGTTTTTT. This encodes CASSPPTGTNTGELFF. The chain links TRBV5-4 to TRBJ2-2; weak D call: TRBD1 (5 bases). V lost 4 bases, J lost 2 bases, and 15 bases lay in between. Germline CDR1 reads SGHNT; CDR2 reads YYREEE (reference sequence). This CDR3 region has 16 residues.

V usage is TRBV19 and J usage is TRBJ2-3, with TRBD2 identical over 7 bases. The CDR3 totals 16 residues. Germline V gene lookup returns CDR1 LNHDA and CDR2 SQIVND (reference sequence). Trimming removed 4 bases from V and 0 bases from J; junction bases left unmatched: 7. This CDR3 is CASSKLATTSTDTQYF. In DNA, the CDR3 is TGTGCCAGTAGTAAACTAGCGACTACTAGCACAGATACGCAGTATTTT.

The chain combines TRBV7-9 with TRBJ1-6; the match to TRBD1 covers 8 bases. With 8 bases clipped from V and 7 bases from J, the junction kept 7 bases outside the gene matches. The CDR3 length is 14 residues. Germline loops: CDR1 SEHNR, CDR2 FQNEAQ (reference sequence). This CDR3 is CASLGGQVNSPLHF. CDR3 sequence (DNA): TGTGCCAGCTTGGGGGGACAGGTCAATTCACCCCTCCACTTT.